This T cell receptor (beta chain) originates from a study of STAT3 mutations in large granular lymphocyte leukemia. The study, taken as a whole, reports: At least one immunodominant TCR beta clonotype appeared in every T-cell large granular lymphocyte leukemia patient.

CDR1 and CDR2 from the germline V gene are SGHRS and YFSETQ. CDR3 length equals 16 residues. V lost 4 bases and J lost 1, with 17 bases in between. The method was immunoSEQ multiplex PCR; TCRdb's version includes in-frame clones alone and lacks a portion of them. The table has about 10,000 clones, 50% to 60% seen once; the top ten hold 9%. In the case of this clone: The target antigen is unknown.

V and J are TRBV5-1 and TRBJ1-1; the D is unclear. This TCR came from a boy aged 5-17 years with T-cell large granular lymphocyte leukemia. Some clones in this sample may be carry-over from other donors' samples. The sample comprised peripheral blood mononuclear cells. The CDR3 DNA is TGCGCCAGCAGCCGGGGTGCAGGAGTGAAGAACACTGAAGCTTTCTTT. Residues: CASSRGAGVKNTEAFF.